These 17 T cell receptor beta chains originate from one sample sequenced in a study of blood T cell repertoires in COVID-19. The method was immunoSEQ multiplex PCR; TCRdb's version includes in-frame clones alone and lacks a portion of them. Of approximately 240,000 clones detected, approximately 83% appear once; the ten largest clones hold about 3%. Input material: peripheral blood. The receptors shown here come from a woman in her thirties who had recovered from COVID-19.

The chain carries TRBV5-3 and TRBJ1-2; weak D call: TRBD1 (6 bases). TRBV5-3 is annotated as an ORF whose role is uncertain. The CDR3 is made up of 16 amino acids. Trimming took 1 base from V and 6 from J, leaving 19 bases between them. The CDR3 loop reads CARSLSRGRKGDGYTF. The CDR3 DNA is TGTGCCAGAAGCTTGTCCAGGGGTAGGAAGGGGGATGGCTACACCTTC.

The CDR3 DNA follows: TGTGCCAGCTCACCACTAGCAAGGACAGGGGCGGGGAATTCACCCCTCCACTTT. It codes for CASSPLARTGAGNSPLHF. The chain employs TRBV18 and TRBJ1-6, with 9 bases fitting TRBD1. The CDR3 length is 18 residues. CDR1 is KGHSH and CDR2 is LQKENI in the germline V gene. The ends lost 1 base at V and 7 bases at J; junction bases unmatched: 11.

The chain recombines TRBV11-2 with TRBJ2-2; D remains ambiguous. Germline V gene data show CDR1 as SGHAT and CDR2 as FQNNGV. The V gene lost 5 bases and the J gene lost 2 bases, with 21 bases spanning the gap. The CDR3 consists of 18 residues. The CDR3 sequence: CASSPRAQALRNTGELFF. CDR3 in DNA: TGTGCCAGCAGCCCCCGAGCGCAAGCCCTCCGAAACACCGGGGAGCTGTTTTTT.

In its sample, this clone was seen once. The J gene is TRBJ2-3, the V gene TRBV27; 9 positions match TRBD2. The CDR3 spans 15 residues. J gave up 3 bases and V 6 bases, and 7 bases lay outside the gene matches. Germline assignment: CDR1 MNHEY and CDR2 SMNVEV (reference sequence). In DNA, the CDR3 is TGTGCCAGCAGATTTGCGGGAGGGGGTACAGATACGCAGTATTTT. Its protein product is CASRFAGGGTDTQYF.

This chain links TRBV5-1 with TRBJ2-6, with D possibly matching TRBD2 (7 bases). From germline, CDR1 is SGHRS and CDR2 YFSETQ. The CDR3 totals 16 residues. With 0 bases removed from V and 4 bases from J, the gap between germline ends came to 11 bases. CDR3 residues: CASSLEGGAGANVLTF. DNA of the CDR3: TGCGCCAGCAGCTTGGAGGGGGGGGCCGGGGCCAACGTCCTGACTTTC.

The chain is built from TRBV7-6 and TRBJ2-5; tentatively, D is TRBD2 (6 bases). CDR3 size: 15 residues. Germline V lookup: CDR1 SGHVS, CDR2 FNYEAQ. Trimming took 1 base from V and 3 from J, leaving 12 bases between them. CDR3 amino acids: CASSLGQGLKETQYF. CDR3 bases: TGTGCCAGCAGCTTAGGTCAGGGACTTAAAGAGACCCAGTACTTC.

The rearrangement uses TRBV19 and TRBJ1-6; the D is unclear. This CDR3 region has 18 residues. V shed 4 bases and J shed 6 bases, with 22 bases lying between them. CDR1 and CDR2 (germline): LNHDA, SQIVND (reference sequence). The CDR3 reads CASSTLLISGKGNSPLHF. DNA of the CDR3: TGTGCCAGTAGTACCCTCCTCATCTCGGGGAAGGGTAATTCACCCCTCCACTTT. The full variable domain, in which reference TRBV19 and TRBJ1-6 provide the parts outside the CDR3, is DGGITQSPKYLFRKEGQNVTLSCEQNLNHDAMYWYRQDPGQGLRLIYYSQIVNDFQKGDIAEGYSVSREKKESFPLTVTSAQKNPTAFYLCASSTLLISGKGNSPLHFGNGTRLTVT.

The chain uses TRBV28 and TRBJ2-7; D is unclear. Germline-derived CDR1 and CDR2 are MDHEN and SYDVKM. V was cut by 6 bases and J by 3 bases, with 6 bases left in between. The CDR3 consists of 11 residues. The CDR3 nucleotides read TGTGCCAGCAGGGGCAGCTACGAGCAGTACTTC. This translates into CASRGSYEQYF.

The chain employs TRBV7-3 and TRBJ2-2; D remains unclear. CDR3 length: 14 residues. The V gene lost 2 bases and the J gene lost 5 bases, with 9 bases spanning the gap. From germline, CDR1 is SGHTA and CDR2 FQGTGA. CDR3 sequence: CASSLSRRTGELFF. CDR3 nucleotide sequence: TGTGCCAGCAGCTTATCTCGGCGGACCGGGGAGCTGTTTTTT.

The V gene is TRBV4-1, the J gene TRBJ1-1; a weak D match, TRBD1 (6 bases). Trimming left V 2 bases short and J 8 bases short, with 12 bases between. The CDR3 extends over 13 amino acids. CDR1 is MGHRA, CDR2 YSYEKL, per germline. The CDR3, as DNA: TGCGCCAGCAGCCAAACAGGGCAAGGCGAAGCTTTCTTT. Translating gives CASSQTGQGEAFF.

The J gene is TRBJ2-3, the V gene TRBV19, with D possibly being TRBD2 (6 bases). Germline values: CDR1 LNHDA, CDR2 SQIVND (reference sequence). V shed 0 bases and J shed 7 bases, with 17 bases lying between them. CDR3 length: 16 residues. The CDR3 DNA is TGTGCCAGTAGTATAGATCTGGGGACTCCGTTGAATACGCAGTATTTT. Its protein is CASSIDLGTPLNTQYF.

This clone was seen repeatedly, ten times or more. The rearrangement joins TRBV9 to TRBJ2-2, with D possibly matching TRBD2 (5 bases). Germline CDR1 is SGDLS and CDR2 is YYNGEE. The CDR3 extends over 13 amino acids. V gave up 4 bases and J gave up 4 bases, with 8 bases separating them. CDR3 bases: TGTGCCAGCAGCACTAGTATCACCGGGGAGCTGTTTTTT. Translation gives CASSTSITGELFF.

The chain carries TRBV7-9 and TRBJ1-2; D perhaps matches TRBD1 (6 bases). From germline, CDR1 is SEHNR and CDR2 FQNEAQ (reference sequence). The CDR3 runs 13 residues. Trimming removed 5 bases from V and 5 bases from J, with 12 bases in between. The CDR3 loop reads CASSQTGQYGYTF. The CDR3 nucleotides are TGTGCCAGCAGCCAAACAGGGCAATATGGCTACACCTTC.

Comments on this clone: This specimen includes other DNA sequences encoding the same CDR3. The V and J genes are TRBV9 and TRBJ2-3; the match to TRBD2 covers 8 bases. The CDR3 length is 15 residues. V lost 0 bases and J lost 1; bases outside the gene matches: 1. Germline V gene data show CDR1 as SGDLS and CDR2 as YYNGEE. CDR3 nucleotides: TGTGCCAGCAGCGTAGTTAGCGGGGGCACAGATACGCAGTATTTT. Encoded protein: CASSVVSGGTDTQYF. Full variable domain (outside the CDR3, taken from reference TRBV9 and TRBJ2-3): DSGVTQTPKHLITATGQRVTLRCSPRSGDLSVYWYQQSLDQGLQFLIQYYNGEERAKGNILERFSAQQFPDLHSELNLSSLELGDSALYFCASSVVSGGTDTQYFGPGTRLTVL.

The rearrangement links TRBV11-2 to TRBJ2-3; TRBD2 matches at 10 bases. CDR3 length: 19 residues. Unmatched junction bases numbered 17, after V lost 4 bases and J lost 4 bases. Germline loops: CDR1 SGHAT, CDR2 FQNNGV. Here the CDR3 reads CASSSPPYSGGPGADTQYF. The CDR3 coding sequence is TGTGCCAGCAGCTCGCCCCCATATAGCGGGGGGCCGGGCGCAGATACGCAGTATTTT.

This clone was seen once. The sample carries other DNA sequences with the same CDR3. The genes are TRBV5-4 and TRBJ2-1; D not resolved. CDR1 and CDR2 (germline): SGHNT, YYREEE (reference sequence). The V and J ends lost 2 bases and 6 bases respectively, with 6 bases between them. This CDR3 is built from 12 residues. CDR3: CASSFLANEQFF. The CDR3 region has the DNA TGTGCCAGCAGCTTTTTGGCCAATGAGCAGTTCTTC.

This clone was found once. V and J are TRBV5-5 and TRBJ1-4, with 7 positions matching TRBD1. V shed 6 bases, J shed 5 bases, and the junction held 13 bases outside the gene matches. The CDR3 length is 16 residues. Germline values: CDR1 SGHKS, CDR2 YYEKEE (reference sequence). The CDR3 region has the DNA TGTGCCAGCACCCGGACAGGAACACCATTAAATGAAAAACTGTTTTTT. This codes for CASTRTGTPLNEKLFF. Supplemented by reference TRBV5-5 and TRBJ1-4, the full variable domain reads DAGVTQSPTHLIKTRGQQVTLRCSPISGHKSVSWYQQVLGQGPQFIFQYYEKEERGRGNFPDRFSARQFPNYSSELNVNALLLGDSALYLCASTRTGTPLNEKLFFGSGTQLSVL.